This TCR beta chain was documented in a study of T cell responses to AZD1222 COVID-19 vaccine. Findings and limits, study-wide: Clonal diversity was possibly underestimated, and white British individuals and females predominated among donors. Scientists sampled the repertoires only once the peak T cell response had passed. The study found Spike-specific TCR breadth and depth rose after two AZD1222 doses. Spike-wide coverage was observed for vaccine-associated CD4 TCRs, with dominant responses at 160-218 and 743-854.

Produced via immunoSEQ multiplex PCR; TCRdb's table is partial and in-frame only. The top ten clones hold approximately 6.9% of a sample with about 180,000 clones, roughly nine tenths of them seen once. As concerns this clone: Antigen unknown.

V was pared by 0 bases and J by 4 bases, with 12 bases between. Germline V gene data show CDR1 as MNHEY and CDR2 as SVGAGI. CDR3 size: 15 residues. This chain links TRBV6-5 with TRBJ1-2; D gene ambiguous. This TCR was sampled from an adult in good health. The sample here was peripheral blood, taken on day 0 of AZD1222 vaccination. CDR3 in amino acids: CASSYSTLGLYGYTF. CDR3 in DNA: TGTGCCAGCAGTTACTCAACACTTGGACTCTATGGCTACACCTTC.